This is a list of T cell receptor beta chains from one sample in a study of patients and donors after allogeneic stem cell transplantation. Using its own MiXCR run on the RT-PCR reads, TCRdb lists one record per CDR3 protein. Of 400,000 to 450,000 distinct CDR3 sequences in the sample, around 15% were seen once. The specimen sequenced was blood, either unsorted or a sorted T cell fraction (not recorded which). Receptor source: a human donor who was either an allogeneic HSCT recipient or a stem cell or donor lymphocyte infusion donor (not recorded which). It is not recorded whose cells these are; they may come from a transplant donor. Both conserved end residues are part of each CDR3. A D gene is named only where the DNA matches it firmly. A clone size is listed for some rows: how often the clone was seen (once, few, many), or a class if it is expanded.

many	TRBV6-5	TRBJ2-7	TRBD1	CASSYLDRSYEQYF	TGTGCCAGCAGTTACTTGGACAGGAGTTACGAGCAGTACTTC
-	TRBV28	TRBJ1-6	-	CASSLYRVLGSPLHF	TGTGCCAGCAGTCTTTACAGGGTGCTAGGGTCACCCCTCCACTTT
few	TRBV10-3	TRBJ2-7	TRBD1	CAISGGQGRGEQYF	TGTGCCATCAGTGGCGGACAGGGTAGAGGCGAGCAGTACTTC
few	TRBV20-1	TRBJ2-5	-	CSARGLAETQYF	TGCAGTGCTAGAGGCCTAGCGGAGACCCAGTACTTC
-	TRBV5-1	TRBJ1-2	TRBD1	CASIVIPRDSGGYTF	TGCGCCAGCATTGTTATCCCCCGGGACAGCGGCGGCTACACCTTC
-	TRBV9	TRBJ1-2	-	CASSVGTPNYGYTF	TGTGCCAGCAGCGTTGGAACGCCAAACTATGGCTACACCTTC
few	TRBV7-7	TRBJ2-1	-	CASSQIRSSYNEQFF	TGTGCTAGCAGCCAGATCCGAAGCTCCTACAATGAGCAGTTCTTC
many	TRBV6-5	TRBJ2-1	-	CASSYSNRPYNEQFF	TGTGCCAGCAGTTACTCCAACAGACCCTACAATGAGCAGTTCTTC
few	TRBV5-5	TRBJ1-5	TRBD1	CASSLAGDRINQPQHF	TGTGCCAGCAGCTTGGCAGGGGACAGGATCAATCAGCCCCAGCATTTT
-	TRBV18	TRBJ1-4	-	CASSPVGAEEKLFF	TGTGCCAGCTCACCAGTGGGGGCGGAGGAAAAACTGTTTTTT
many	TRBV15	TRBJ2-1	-	CATSRARRVNEQFF	TGTGCCACCAGCAGAGCGCGCAGGGTCAATGAGCAGTTCTTC
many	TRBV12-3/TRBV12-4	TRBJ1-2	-	CASSSQPSRGYTF	TGTGCCAGCAGTTCCCAACCGAGTCGTGGCTACACCTTC
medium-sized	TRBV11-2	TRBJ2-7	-	CASSLGVGVSSYEQYF	TGTGCCAGCAGCTTAGGTGTAGGGGTTAGCTCCTACGAGCAGTACTTC
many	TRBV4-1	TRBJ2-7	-	CASSQDGLVFAEQYF	TGCGCCAGCAGCCAAGATGGGCTAGTTTTTGCCGAGCAGTACTTC
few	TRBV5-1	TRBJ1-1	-	CASMRDRLNTEAFF	TGCGCCAGCATGAGAGACAGGTTGAACACTGAAGCTTTCTTT
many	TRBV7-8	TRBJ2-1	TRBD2	CASSSSGSRDNEQFF	TGTGCCAGCAGCTCTAGCGGGAGCCGAGACAATGAGCAGTTCTTC
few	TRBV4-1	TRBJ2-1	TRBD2	CASSPGRGTSTYNEQFF	TGCGCCAGCAGCCCTGGTAGGGGGACTAGCACCTACAATGAGCAGTTCTTC
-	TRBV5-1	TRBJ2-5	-	CASSLNRQETQYF	TGCGCCAGCAGCTTGAACAGACAAGAGACCCAGTACTTC
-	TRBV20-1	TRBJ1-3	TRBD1	CSAPDRGEGNTIYF	TGCAGTGCACCTGACAGGGGAGAAGGAAACACCATATATTTT
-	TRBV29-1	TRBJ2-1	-	CSVHGHNEQFF	TGCAGCGTCCACGGGCACAATGAGCAGTTCTTC
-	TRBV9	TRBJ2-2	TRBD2	CASSPPPGRGGTGELFF	TGTGCCAGCAGCCCTCCCCCCGGGCGGGGGGGCACCGGGGAGCTGTTTTTT
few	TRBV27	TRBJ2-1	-	CASSSPPRGAGSYNEQFF	TGTGCCAGCAGTTCCCCTCCTAGAGGGGCCGGCTCCTACAATGAGCAGTTCTTC
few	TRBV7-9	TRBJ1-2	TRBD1	CASSRDRGTGGYTF	TGTGCCAGCAGCCGGGACAGGGGAACGGGTGGCTACACCTTC
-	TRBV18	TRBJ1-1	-	CASSQSRTVLNTEAFF	TGTGCCAGCTCCCAAAGCAGGACAGTACTGAACACTGAAGCTTTCTTT
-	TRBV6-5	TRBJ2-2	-	CASSWGLPSDTGELFF	TGTGCCAGCAGTTGGGGACTGCCTTCGGATACCGGGGAGCTGTTTTTT
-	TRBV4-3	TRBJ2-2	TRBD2	CASSQVDSGGQNTGELFF	TGCGCCAGCAGCCAAGTTGATAGCGGGGGCCAGAACACCGGGGAGCTGTTTTTT
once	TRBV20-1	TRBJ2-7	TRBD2	CSARAGGFYEQYF	TGCAGTGCTAGGGCGGGGGGCTTCTACGAGCAGTACTTC
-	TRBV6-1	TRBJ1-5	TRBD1	CASSTTKTGWGGSNQPQHF	TGTGCCAGCAGCACTACTAAGACAGGGTGGGGAGGAAGCAATCAGCCCCAGCATTTT
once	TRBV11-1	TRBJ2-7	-	CASSTGTQIYEQYF	TGTGCCAGCAGCACCGGGACACAGATCTACGAGCAGTACTTC
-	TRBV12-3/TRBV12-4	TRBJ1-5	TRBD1	CASNSEEGAETQHF	TGTGCCAGCAATTCGGAGGAGGGGGCTGAGACCCAGCATTTT
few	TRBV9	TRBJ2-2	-	CASSVVVPGELFF	TGTGCCAGCAGCGTAGTCGTTCCCGGGGAGCTGTTTTTT
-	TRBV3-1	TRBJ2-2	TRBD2	CASSQERRPSGNTGELFF	TGTGCCAGCAGCCAAGAAAGGAGGCCTAGCGGGAACACCGGGGAGCTGTTTTTT
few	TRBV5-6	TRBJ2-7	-	CASSFRDPTSYEQYF	TGTGCCAGCAGCTTCCGGGACCCTACATCCTACGAGCAGTACTTC
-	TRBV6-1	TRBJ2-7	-	CASSVGSLAFSYEQYF	TGTGCCAGCAGTGTTGGAAGTCTAGCGTTCTCCTACGAGCAGTACTTC
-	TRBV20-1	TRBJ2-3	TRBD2	CSAPGTSGTSTDTQYF	TGCAGTGCTCCTGGGACTAGCGGGACTAGCACAGATACGCAGTATTTT
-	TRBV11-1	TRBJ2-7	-	CASSLDGGFEGLEQYF	TGTGCCAGCAGCTTGGATGGGGGATTTGAGGGGCTCGAGCAGTACTTC
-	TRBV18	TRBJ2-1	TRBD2	CASSPPGGGLAGIQQFF	TGTGCCAGCTCACCACCCGGGGGCGGGCTAGCGGGAATCCAGCAGTTCTTC
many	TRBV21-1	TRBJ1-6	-	CASSPRPLHF	TGTGCCAGCAGCCCTCGTCCCCTCCACTTT
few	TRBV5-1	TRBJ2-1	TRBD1	CASSPRGTLSYNEQFF	TGCGCCAGCAGCCCCAGGGGGACACTCTCCTACAATGAGCAGTTCTTC
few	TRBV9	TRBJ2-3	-	CASSVQTGSSDTQYF	TGTGCCAGCAGCGTCCAGACTGGTTCTTCAGATACGCAGTATTTT